This TCR beta chain was profiled in a study of blood T cell repertoires in COVID-19 (dated by TCRdb to the early 2020s). In terms of the full investigation: Samples from collaborators originated in the United States, Italy and Spain and spanned both the acute and convalescent phases of COVID-19. The material from the prospective study consisted of cDNA or gDNA derived from T cells, B-cell-depleted T cells, or PBMCs. Deeply sampled blood TCRbeta repertoires from subjects exposed to, actively infected with, or recovered from COVID-19 were included in the dataset. The repertoires were released in a freely available public database meant as a resource for research on the immune response to SARS-CoV-2. The samples were drawn from the first 160 participants of the ongoing ImmuneRACE study and from roughly 1,300 subjects provided by 6 global collaborators. A de-identified subject ID, COVID-19 status, age in years and sex were almost always included in the sample metadata. HLA class I and class II types, where available, came from metadata supplied by the sample provider rather than from assay-based typing. The paper as a whole reports these results and caveats: The amount of clinical and demographic metadata varied by source and participant and was provided uncurated.

To note about this clone: Its antigen is currently not known. There are no base qualities to consult, and no much larger clone falls within one base.

TCRbeta CDR3 regions were amplified from genomic DNA by means of the immunoSEQ Assay, a bias-controlled multiplex PCR. On the authors' methods: Nucleated cell counts per sample were estimated from amplification of reference gene primers within the assay. To quantify the absolute abundance of each unique TCRbeta CDR3 rearrangement, sequence reads were collapsed and filtered. Productive Simpson clonality was computed per sample as the square root of Simpson's diversity index over productive rearrangements. TCRdb retrieved this table from immuneACCESS and kept in-frame rearrangements only. Not all clones are present; in checked studies, unresolved V genes account for under half, and no reason is known for the remainder. D and trimming come from the DNA, and the V and J calls and clone size come from that table. The sample table holds 120,000 to 150,000 clones, of which over 80% were seen once. The ten most abundant clones make up more than 0.8% of the sample.

Collaborating institutions collected whole blood in K2EDTA tubes following their own protocols. Collaborator samples were shipped for TCRbeta analysis as frozen whole blood, isolated PBMCs, or DNA extracted from either sample type. The origin of this receptor is a woman between 45 and 65 years old with acute or convalescent COVID-19. Material for sequencing was peripheral blood.

Here the CDR3 is given as CASSIRLAGEEQFF. Read as DNA, the sequence is TGTGCCAGTAGTATCAGGCTAGCGGGGGAGGAGCAGTTCTTC. The chain is assembled from TRBV19 and TRBJ2-1, with TRBD2 matching 10 junction bases. CDR1 LNHDA and CDR2 SQIVND are derived from the germline V gene (reference sequence). Relative to germline, V is missing 3 bases and J is missing 10 bases, with 6 bases of the junction outside any gene match. The CDR3 covers 14 residues, taking in both the cysteine and the phenylalanine. The read is trimmed to its CDR3 DNA, 42 bases read in frame from base 1. This CDR3, with the reference TRBV19 and TRBJ2-1 proteins standing in past its ends, gives the full variable domain DGGITQSPKYLFRKEGQNVTLSCEQNLNHDAMYWYRQDPGQGLRLIYYSQIVNDFQKGDIAEGYSVSREKKESFPLTVTSAQKNPTAFYLCASSIRLAGEEQFFGPGTRLTVL.